This record covers a single T cell receptor beta chain. In the same sample, other DNA sequences code for this CDR3. The source of the sample is a study of shared T cell receptors in the human thymus. Using immunoSEQ multiplex PCR, the repertoire was profiled, and TCRdb retains in-frame clones only, with some absent. The repertoire holds 500,000 to 550,000 clones, with about 80% as singletons. The CDR3 loop spans 11 amino acids. In germline, CDR1 is MNHEY, CDR2 SVGAGI. V was trimmed by 3 bases and J by 7 bases, leaving 7 bases between them. The same specimen was also included in a second study, on human thymus T cells. As reported in that work: Serving as donors were healthy Finnish infants, each of whom was having open corrective surgery for congenital heart defects. Repertoires sampled from thymus and blood appeared biased in V and J gene usage. What related research reported was that thymic repertoires overlapped highly among unrelated individuals.

The sequencing sample was made of thymocytes. V and J are TRBV6-5 and TRBJ2-7; TRBD1 is a possible D gene (5 bases). This TCR was sampled from a boy under two years old with a congenital heart defect. CDR3 DNA: TGTGCCAGCAGTTATAGGGGTGAGCAGTACTTC. Translation gives CASSYRGEQYF.